This T cell receptor beta chain was obtained from a study of blood T cell repertoires in COVID-19. Study details: Specimens from acute and convalescent COVID-19 originated in the United States, Italy and Spain. Nucleic acid was either cDNA or gDNA, and it came from T cells, B-cell-depleted T cells, or PBMCs.

The CDR3 has 15 residues. Per germline, CDR1 MNHEY and CDR2 SMNVEV (reference sequence). Trimming stripped 3 bases from V and 5 bases from J, with 17 bases between. This clone was seen only once. Original handling: Amplification of reference gene primers was used by the study to estimate nucleated cell counts. Some clones are missing from TCRdb's copy, which holds only in-frame ones; the method was immunoSEQ multiplex PCR. Clone size and the V and J calls come from that table; the DNA yielded D and trimming. Of fewer than 200,000 clones listed, roughly 84% were seen once; the top ten hold roughly 1.2%.

This clonotype was sampled from a man in his sixties who had recovered from COVID-19. What was sequenced was peripheral blood. The chain couples TRBV27 to TRBJ2-7; possible D gene TRBD2, 6 bases. CDR3 amino acids: CASSFWRGAPDEQYF. CDR3 DNA sequence: TGTGCCAGCAGTTTCTGGAGGGGCGCCCCGGACGAGCAGTACTTC.